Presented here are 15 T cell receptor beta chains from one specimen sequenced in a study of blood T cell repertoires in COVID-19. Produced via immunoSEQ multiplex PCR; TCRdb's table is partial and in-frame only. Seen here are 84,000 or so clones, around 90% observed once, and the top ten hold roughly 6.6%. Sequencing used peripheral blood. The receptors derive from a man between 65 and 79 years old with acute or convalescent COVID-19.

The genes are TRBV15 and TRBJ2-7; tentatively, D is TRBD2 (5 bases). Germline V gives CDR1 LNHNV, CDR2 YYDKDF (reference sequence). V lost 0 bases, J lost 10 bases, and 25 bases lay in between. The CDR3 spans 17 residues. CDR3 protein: CATSRDGEGRAKSGQYF. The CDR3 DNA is TGTGCCACCAGCAGAGATGGCGAAGGGAGAGCGAAAAGCGGACAGTACTTC.

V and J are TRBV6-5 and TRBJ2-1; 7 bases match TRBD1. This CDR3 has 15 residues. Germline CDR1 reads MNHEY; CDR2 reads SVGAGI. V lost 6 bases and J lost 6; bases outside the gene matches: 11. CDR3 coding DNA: TGTGCCAGCAGACCAATAACAGGGGTAGGCAATGAGCAGTTCTTC. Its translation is CASRPITGVGNEQFF.

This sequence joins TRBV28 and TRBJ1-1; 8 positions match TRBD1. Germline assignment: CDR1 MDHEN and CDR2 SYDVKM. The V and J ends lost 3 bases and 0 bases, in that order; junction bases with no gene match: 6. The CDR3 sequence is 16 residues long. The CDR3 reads CASSFSPGGLNTEAFF. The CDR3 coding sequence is TGTGCCAGCAGTTTTTCGCCAGGGGGCTTGAACACTGAAGCTTTCTTT.

The DNA for the CDR3 is TGTGCCAGCTCACTTGACACGAACACTGAAGCTTTCTTT. Translating it yields CASSLDTNTEAFF. The V and J genes are TRBV18 and TRBJ1-1; D is undetermined. CDR1 is KGHSH and CDR2 is LQKENI in the germline V gene. This CDR3 is 13 amino acids long. V was clipped by 4 bases and J by 1 base, with 7 bases between them.

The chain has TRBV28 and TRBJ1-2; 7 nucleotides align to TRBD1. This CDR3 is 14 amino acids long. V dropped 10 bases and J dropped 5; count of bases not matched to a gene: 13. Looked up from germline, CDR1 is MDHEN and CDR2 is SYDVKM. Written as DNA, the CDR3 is TGTGCCACCCTACAGGGTAACAGGGGTTATGGCTACACCTTC. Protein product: CATLQGNRGYGYTF.

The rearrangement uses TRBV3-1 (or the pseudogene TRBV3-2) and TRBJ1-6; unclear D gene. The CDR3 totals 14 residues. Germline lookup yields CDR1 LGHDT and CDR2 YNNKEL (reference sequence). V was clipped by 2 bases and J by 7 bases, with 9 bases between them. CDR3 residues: CASSQHDGNSPLHF. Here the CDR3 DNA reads TGTGCCAGCAGCCAACACGACGGGAATTCACCCCTCCACTTT.

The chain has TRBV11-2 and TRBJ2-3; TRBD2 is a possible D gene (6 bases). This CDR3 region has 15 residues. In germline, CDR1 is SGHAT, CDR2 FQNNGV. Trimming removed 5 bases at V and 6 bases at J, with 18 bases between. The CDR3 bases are TGTGCCAGCAGCGCCAGGACGGGGGATTGGGATACGCAGTATTTT. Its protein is CASSARTGDWDTQYF. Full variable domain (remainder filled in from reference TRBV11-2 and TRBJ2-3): EAGVAQSPRYKIIEKRQSVAFWCNPISGHATLYWYQQILGQGPKLLIQFQNNGVVDDSQLPKDRFSAERLKGVDSTLKIQPAKLEDSAVYLCASSARTGDWDTQYFGPGTRLTVL.

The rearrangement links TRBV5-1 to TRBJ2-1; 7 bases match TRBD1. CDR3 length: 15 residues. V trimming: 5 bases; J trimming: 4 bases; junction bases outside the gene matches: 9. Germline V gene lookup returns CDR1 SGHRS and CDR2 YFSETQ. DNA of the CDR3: TGCGCCAGCAGTCTTGACAGGGCAATTTACAATGAGCAGTTCTTC. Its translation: CASSLDRAIYNEQFF.

The CDR3 region has the DNA TGCGCCAGCAGCTTCGACAGGGCCCAAGAGACCCAGTACTTC. Encoded protein: CASSFDRAQETQYF. The chain employs TRBV5-1 and TRBJ2-5; TRBD1 matches 7 bases. The V and J ends lost 2 bases and 1 base, in that order; junction bases with no gene match: 2. This CDR3 has 14 amino acids. The germline CDR1 and CDR2 sequences are SGHRS and YFSETQ.

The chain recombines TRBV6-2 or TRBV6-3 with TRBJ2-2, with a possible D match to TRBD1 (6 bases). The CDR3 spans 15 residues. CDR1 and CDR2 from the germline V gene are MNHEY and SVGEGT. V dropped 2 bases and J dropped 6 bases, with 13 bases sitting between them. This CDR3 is CASSYRLQGSGELFF. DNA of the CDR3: TGTGCCAGCAGTTACCGTCTACAGGGTTCCGGGGAGCTGTTTTTT.

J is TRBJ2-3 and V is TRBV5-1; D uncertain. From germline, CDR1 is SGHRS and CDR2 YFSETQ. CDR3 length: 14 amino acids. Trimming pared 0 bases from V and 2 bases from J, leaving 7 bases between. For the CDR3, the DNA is TGCGCCAGCAGCTTGGTGGGCCTCACAGATACGCAGTATTTT. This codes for CASSLVGLTDTQYF. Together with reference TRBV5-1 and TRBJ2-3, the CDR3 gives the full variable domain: KAGVTQTPRYLIKTRGQQVTLSCSPISGHRSVSWYQQTPGQGLQFLFEYFSETQRNKGNFPGRFSGRQFSNSRSEMNVSTLELGDSALYLCASSLVGLTDTQYFGPGTRLTVL.

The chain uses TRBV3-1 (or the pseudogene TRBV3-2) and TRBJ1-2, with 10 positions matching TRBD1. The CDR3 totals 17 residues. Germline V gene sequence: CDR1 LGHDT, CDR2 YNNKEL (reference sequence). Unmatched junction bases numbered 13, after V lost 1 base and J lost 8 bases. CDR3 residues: CASSQARDRGRGGGYTF. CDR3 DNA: TGTGCCAGCAGCCAAGCCCGGGACAGGGGAAGAGGTGGGGGCTACACCTTC.

The CDR3 nucleotides are TGTGCCAGCAGCGTGAGCGGGGGCTCCTACAATGAGCAGTTCTTC. Protein product: CASSVSGGSYNEQFF. The chain uses TRBV9 and TRBJ2-1; TRBD2 matches at 8 bases. Germline V gives CDR1 SGDLS, CDR2 YYNGEE. The CDR3 sequence is 15 residues long. The trim removed 2 bases at V and 0 bases at J, leaving 1 base unmatched.

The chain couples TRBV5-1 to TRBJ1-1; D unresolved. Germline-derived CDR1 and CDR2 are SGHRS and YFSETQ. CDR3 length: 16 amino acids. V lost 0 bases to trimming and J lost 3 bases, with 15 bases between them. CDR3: CASSLGSPPADTEAFF. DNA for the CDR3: TGCGCCAGCAGCTTGGGGAGCCCCCCTGCGGACACTGAAGCTTTCTTT.

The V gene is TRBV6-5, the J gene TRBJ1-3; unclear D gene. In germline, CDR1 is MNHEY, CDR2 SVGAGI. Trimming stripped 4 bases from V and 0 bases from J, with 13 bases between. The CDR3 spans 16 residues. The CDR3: CASSFGRESSGNTIYF. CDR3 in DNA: TGTGCCAGCAGTTTTGGGCGGGAAAGCTCTGGAAACACCATATATTTT.